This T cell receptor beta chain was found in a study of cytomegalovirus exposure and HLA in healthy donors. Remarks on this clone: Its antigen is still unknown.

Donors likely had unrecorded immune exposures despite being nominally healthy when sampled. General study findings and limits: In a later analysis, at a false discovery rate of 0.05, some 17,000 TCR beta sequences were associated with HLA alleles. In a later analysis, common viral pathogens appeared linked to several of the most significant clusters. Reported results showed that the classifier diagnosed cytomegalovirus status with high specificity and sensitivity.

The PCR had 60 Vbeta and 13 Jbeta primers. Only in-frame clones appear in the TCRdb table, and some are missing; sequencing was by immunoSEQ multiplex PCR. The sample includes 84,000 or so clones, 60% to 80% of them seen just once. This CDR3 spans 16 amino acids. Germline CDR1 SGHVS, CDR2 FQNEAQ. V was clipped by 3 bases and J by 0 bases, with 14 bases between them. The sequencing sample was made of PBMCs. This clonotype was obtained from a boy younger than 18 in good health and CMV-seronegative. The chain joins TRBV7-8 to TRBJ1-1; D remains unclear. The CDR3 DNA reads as TGTGCCAGCAGCTTGCGAGGCTACCCAATGAACACTGAAGCTTTCTTT. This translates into CASSLRGYPMNTEAFF.